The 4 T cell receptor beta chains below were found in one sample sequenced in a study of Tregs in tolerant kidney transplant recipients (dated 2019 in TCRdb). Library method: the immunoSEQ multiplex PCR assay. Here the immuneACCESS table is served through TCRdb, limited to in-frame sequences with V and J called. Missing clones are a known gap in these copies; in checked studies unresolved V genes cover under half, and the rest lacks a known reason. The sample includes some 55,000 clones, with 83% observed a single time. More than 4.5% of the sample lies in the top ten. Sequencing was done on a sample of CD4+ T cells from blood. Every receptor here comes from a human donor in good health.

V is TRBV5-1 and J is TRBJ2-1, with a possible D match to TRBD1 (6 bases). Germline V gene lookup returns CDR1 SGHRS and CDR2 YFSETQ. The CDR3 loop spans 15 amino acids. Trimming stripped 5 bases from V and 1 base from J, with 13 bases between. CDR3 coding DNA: TGCGCCAGCAGTAGCCAGGGGCCTTCCTACAATGAGCAGTTCTTC. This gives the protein CASSSQGPSYNEQFF.

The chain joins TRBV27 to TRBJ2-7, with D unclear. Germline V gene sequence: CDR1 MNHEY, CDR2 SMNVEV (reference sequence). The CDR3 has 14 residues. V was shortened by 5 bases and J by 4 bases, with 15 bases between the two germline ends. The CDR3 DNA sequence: TGTGCCAGCAGTCTAACCCGTAGGGTTTACGAGCAGTACTTC. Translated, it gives CASSLTRRVYEQYF.

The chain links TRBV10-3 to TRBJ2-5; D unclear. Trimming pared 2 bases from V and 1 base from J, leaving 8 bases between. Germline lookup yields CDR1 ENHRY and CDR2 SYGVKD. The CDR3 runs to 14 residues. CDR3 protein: CAISERTPQETQYF. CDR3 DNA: TGTGCCATCAGTGAGAGAACCCCCCAAGAGACCCAGTACTTC.

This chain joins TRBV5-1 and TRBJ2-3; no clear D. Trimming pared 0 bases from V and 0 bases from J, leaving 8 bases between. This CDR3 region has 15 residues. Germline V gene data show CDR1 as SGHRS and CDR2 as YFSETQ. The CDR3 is CASSLGATSTDTQYF. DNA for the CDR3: TGCGCCAGCAGCTTGGGGGCTACGAGCACAGATACGCAGTATTTT.